The sequence of this T cell receptor (beta chain) was determined in a study of graft-versus-host responses after intestinal transplantation. About the research overall: Among the recipients, all got anti-thymocyte globulin induction and then tacrolimus and steroids for 3 to 4 years.

This CDR3 comprises 16 residues. This clone was seen a few times. The repertoire was sequenced with immunoSEQ multiplex PCR; TCRdb's copy has only in-frame clones and lacks some. This sample yields around 19,000 clones, of which 40% to 50% are seen a single time; roughly 1% belongs to the top ten. The genes are TRBV21-1 and TRBJ1-2; TRBD1 is the table's D call, not checked against the DNA. TRBV21-1 is reported as a pseudogene. Sample: alloreactive CD4+ T cells from a mixed lymphocyte reaction culture, taken before intestinal transplant. Subset given: CFSE-low proliferating T cells sorted from roughly six-day pre-transplant mixed lymphocyte reaction (GvH or HvG direction). The sequence was collected from a human patient who received an intestinal transplant. CDR3 nucleotides: TGTGCCAGCAGCAAAGTTCCGGACAGGGGGGACTATGGCTACACCTTC. Translating gives CASSKVPDRGDYGYTF.